This record covers a single T cell receptor (beta chain). Only in-frame clones appear in the TCRdb table, and some are missing; sequencing was by immunoSEQ multiplex PCR. The data hold around 2.1 million clones, with around 93% observed a single time. The record originates from a study of shared clonotypes between healthy human individuals. The germline V gene has CDR1 SGHVS and CDR2 FNYEAQ. The CDR3 is made up of 17 amino acids. Trimming took 3 bases from V and 1 from J; bases not matched to a gene: 11. Naive CD8 isolation took CD45RO-negative cells positively selected for CCR7 and excluded terminally differentiated effector memory CD45RA+ cells.

This rearrangement joins TRBV7-6 to TRBJ2-5; TRBD1 agrees at 7 bases. Sequenced input: naive CD8+ T cells from PBMCs. This receptor was obtained from a man aged 18 to 29 in good health. Some clones in this sample may be carry-over from other donors' samples. CDR3 amino acids: CASSFRPLQGPQETQYF. The CDR3 nucleotides read TGTGCCAGCAGCTTCCGCCCTTTACAGGGGCCCCAAGAGACCCAGTACTTC.